One and the same sample provided the 20 T cell receptor beta chains below, sequenced in a study of early stage breast cancer tumors (dated by TCRdb to about 2017). Libraries came from the immunoSEQ multiplex PCR assay. TCRdb holds this immuneACCESS table with in-frame rearrangements only. Some clones are missing; in checked studies, unresolved V genes explain under half, and the rest has no known cause. In all, the sample holds about 41,000 clones, and 55% to 75% of those were seen once. The ten top clones hold about 7.2% of the sample. Input material: blood. These receptors were obtained from a person aged 45 to 59 with breast cancer.

The chain carries TRBV9 and TRBJ2-2; 13 positions agree with TRBD2. This CDR3 region has 18 residues. V lost 0 bases, J lost 4 bases, and 6 bases stayed unmatched. The germline V gene has CDR1 SGDLS and CDR2 YYNGEE. The CDR3 reads CASSVVTSGGAVTGELFF. The CDR3 region has the DNA TGTGCCAGCAGCGTAGTAACTAGCGGGGGGGCCGTCACCGGGGAGCTGTTTTTT.

This chain uses TRBV6-1 with TRBJ2-7; TRBD2 matches 11 bases. The germline V gene encodes CDR1 MNHNS and CDR2 SASEGT. J lost 4 bases, V lost 6 bases, and 8 bases had no gene match. The CDR3 length is 15 residues. Here the CDR3 DNA reads TGTGCCAGCAGACTTACTAGCGGGAGTTTTTACGAGCAGTACTTC. Translation gives CASRLTSGSFYEQYF.

The chain combines TRBV25-1 with TRBJ2-1; perhaps TRBD2 as D (6 bases). V was clipped by 5 bases and J by 5 bases, with 16 bases between them. Germline-derived CDR1 and CDR2 are MGHDK and SYGVNS. The CDR3 is made up of 15 amino acids. CDR3 sequence reads: CASSQRSGAHNEQFF. CDR3 bases: TGTGCCAGCAGTCAAAGGTCGGGAGCCCACAATGAGCAGTTCTTC.

The V and J genes are TRBV10-3 and TRBJ1-5; no clear D. Germline assignment: CDR1 ENHRY and CDR2 SYGVKD. CDR3 size: 15 residues. V was trimmed by 0 bases and J by 4 bases, leaving 10 bases between them. The DNA of the CDR3 is TGTGCCATCAGTGAGTCAAGGGAGCGAAATCAGCCCCAGCATTTT. This encodes CAISESRERNQPQHF.

The V gene is TRBV5-8, the J gene TRBJ1-5; D is possibly TRBD1 (6 bases). This CDR3 region has 15 residues. CDR1 is SGHTS, CDR2 YDEGEE, per germline. V lost 2 bases, J lost 5 bases, and 14 bases lay in between. Here the CDR3 DNA reads TGTGCCAGCAGCTTACAGGGCAGGGGAGATCAGCCCCAGCATTTT. It codes for CASSLQGRGDQPQHF.

This chain connects TRBV4-3 to TRBJ2-3, with 12 bases that match TRBD2. The CDR3 is 18 residues long. CDR1 LGHNA and CDR2 YSLEER come from the germline V gene. V lost 0 bases and J lost 7; bases outside the gene matches: 11. The CDR3 spells CASSQDQGGLAGRNTQYF. The CDR3 DNA reads TGCGCCAGCAGCCAAGATCAGGGGGGACTAGCGGGCAGGAATACGCAGTATTTT.

This clone occurred once. V usage is TRBV5-4 and J usage is TRBJ1-1, with D possibly TRBD1 on 5 matching bases. Germline V lookup: CDR1 SGHNT, CDR2 YYREEE (reference sequence). Trimming cost V 4 bases and J 4 bases, with 17 bases left between them. The CDR3 totals 15 residues. CDR3 sequence: CASSPGRGTGTEAFF. The CDR3 bases are TGTGCCAGCAGCCCGGGACGGGGGACGGGCACTGAAGCTTTCTTT. The full variable domain, its missing parts supplied by reference TRBV5-4 and TRBJ1-1, is ETGVTQSPTHLIKTRGQQVTLRCSSQSGHNTVSWYQQALGQGPQFIFQYYREEENGRGNFPPRFSGLQFPNYSSELNVNALELDDSALYLCASSPGRGTGTEAFFGQGTRLTVV.

The chain links TRBV11-2 to TRBJ2-4; the D gene is possibly TRBD2 (5 bases). V was trimmed by 0 bases and J by 1 base, leaving 13 bases between them. Germline loops: CDR1 SGHAT, CDR2 FQNNGV. The CDR3 consists of 17 residues. CDR3 region: CASSLEGYGVAKNIQYF. The CDR3 coding sequence is TGTGCCAGCAGCTTAGAGGGTTACGGGGTCGCCAAAAACATTCAGTACTTC.

V and J are TRBV7-2 and TRBJ2-1, with TRBD2 identical over 11 bases. The CDR3 covers 15 residues. Germline CDR1 and CDR2: SGHTA and FQGNSA. After removal of 3 bases from V and 9 bases from J, the junction contained 7 bases not matched to a gene. DNA of the CDR3: TGTGCCAGCAGCTTTACTAGCGGGAGTTCCGGTGAGCAGTTCTTC. This gives the protein CASSFTSGSSGEQFF.

This chain joins TRBV11-3 and TRBJ2-5; 7 nucleotides match TRBD2. The V gene's germline CDR1 is SGHNT and CDR2 YENEEA. V dropped 3 bases and J dropped 2; count of bases not matched to a gene: 6. This CDR3 region has 15 residues. The CDR3 sequence: CASSFPSGAQETQYF. The CDR3 region has the DNA TGTGCCAGCAGCTTTCCAAGCGGGGCACAAGAGACCCAGTACTTC.

The V gene is TRBV6-6, the J gene TRBJ2-7; tentative D call: TRBD1 (5 bases). Per the germline V gene, CDR1 is MNHNY and CDR2 is SVGAGI (reference sequence). The length of the CDR3 is 12 residues. V lost 6 bases and J lost 4, with 10 bases in between. The CDR3 loop reads CASSRDSYEQYF. The DNA of the CDR3 is TGTGCCAGCAGCCGAGACAGTTACGAGCAGTACTTC.

This clone occurred once. This sequence joins TRBV15 and TRBJ2-7; TRBD2 might be the D (6 bases). The length of the CDR3 is 15 residues. Germline V lookup: CDR1 LNHNV, CDR2 YYDKDF (reference sequence). Trimming took off 0 bases at V and 5 bases at J, with 14 bases between the two ends. The CDR3 region is CATSRDRGGIHEQYF. CDR3 nucleotides: TGTGCCACCAGCAGAGATCGTGGCGGGATCCACGAGCAGTACTTC. The full variable domain, completed using reference TRBV15 and TRBJ2-7, is DAMVIQNPRYQVTQFGKPVTLSCSQTLNHNVMYWYQQKSSQAPKLLFHYYDKDFNNEADTPDNFQSRRPNTSFCFLDIRSPGLGDTAMYLCATSRDRGGIHEQYFGPGTRLTVT.

In regard to this clone: The junction departs from germline at one end; a sequencing error may be responsible. V is TRBV7-7 and J is TRBJ1-1; a possible D gene is TRBD1 (5 bases). This CDR3 is 16 amino acids long. In germline, CDR1 is SSHAT, CDR2 FNYEAQ (reference sequence). CDR3: CASSLPVGGENTEAFF. The CDR3 region has the DNA TGTGCTAGCAGCTTACCCGTGGGAGGGGAGAACACTGAAGCTTTCTTT.

The chain is built from TRBV11-1 and TRBJ1-5; D is perhaps TRBD1 (6 bases). The CDR3 loop spans 15 amino acids. V dropped 2 bases and J dropped 4 bases, with 12 bases sitting between them. Germline-derived CDR1 and CDR2 are SGHAT and FQDESV (reference sequence). The CDR3 here is CASSLNGGRNQPQHF. CDR3 bases: TGTGCCAGCAGCTTAAATGGGGGCCGTAATCAGCCCCAGCATTTT. The whole variable domain, filled in from reference TRBV11-1 and TRBJ1-5, reads EAEVAQSPRYKITEKSQAVAFWCDPISGHATLYWYRQILGQGPELLVQFQDESVVDDSQLPKDRFSAERLKGVDSTLKIQPAELGDSAMYLCASSLNGGRNQPQHFGDGTRLSIL.

The rearrangement uses TRBV19 and TRBJ2-5; 9 bases are shared with TRBD2. J lost 1 base, V lost 2 bases, and 8 bases had no gene match. Germline assignment: CDR1 LNHDA and CDR2 SQIVND (reference sequence). The CDR3 is made up of 17 amino acids. CDR3 in DNA: TGTGCCAGTAGTATATCAGCGGGAGGACCTCCCCAAGAGACCCAGTACTTC. Translating it yields CASSISAGGPPQETQYF. The complete variable domain, with remaining parts taken from reference TRBV19 and TRBJ2-5, reads DGGITQSPKYLFRKEGQNVTLSCEQNLNHDAMYWYRQDPGQGLRLIYYSQIVNDFQKGDIAEGYSVSREKKESFPLTVTSAQKNPTAFYLCASSISAGGPPQETQYFGPGTRLLVL.

The chain is built from TRBV23-1 and TRBJ1-1; tentative D call: TRBD1 (5 bases). TRBV23-1 is an ORF, and what it does is uncertain. V was cut by 6 bases and J by 0 bases, with 17 bases left in between. The CDR3 is 16 amino acids. The DNA of the CDR3 is TGCGCCAGCAGCCCGGGTGAATCGGGGGTGAACACTGAAGCTTTCTTT. Protein product: CASSPGESGVNTEAFF.

This rearrangement joins TRBV27 to TRBJ2-3, with a tentative D call TRBD1 (7 bases). V dropped 5 bases and J dropped 4 bases, with 16 bases sitting between them. CDR3 length: 15 amino acids. CDR1 and CDR2 (germline): MNHEY, SMNVEV (reference sequence). CDR3 sequence (DNA): TGTGCCAGCAGTCCGCATATCAGGGGGGCAGATACGCAGTATTTT. It yields the protein CASSPHIRGADTQYF.

This chain links TRBV27 with TRBJ2-7, with 7 bases fitting TRBD1. Germline assignment: CDR1 MNHEY and CDR2 SMNVEV (reference sequence). Trimming took 1 base from V and 7 from J; bases not matched to a gene: 10. The CDR3 is made up of 15 amino acids. DNA for the CDR3: TGTGCCAGCAGTTTATTGGCAGGGGGTATGGGGGAGCAGTACGTC. It encodes CASSLLAGGMGEQYV.

This chain links TRBV29-1 with TRBJ2-2, with 9 bases aligning to TRBD2. V trimming: 4 bases; J trimming: 5 bases; junction bases outside the gene matches: 8. The CDR3 totals 15 residues. The germline V gene encodes CDR1 SQVTM and CDR2 ANQGSEA. CDR3: CSVGSRLAETGELFF. The CDR3 DNA reads TGCAGCGTTGGAAGCCGACTAGCGGAAACCGGGGAGCTGTTTTTT.

This chain connects TRBV11-2 to TRBJ2-6; no firm D call. The CDR3 is made up of 19 amino acids. The germline gives CDR1 SGHAT, CDR2 FQNNGV. V was clipped by 6 bases and J by 1 base, with 22 bases between them. CDR3 nucleotides: TGTGCCAGCAGACCACTCAAGAGCTTCGATTCTTCTGGGGCCAACGTCCTGACTTTC. Its protein is CASRPLKSFDSSGANVLTF.